This T cell receptor (beta chain) came from a study of blood T cell repertoires in COVID-19. Study summary: Sources were T cells, B-cell-depleted T cells, or PBMCs; the material itself was cDNA or gDNA.

Original methodology: The authors estimated nucleated cell counts from reference gene primer amplification. Assay: immunoSEQ multiplex PCR; the TCRdb copy retains only in-frame clones and omits some. V, J and clone size are those of that table, while D and trimming were read from the DNA. The table records more than 250,000 clones, roughly 85% of them present only once. The study drew participants aged roughly 18 to 89 years from 24 US areas. Symptom resolution, clearance, or two negative PCRs marked the recovered donors of Cohort 3. Per germline, CDR1 MNHEY and CDR2 SVGAGI. This CDR3 has 12 amino acids. Between the trimmed V and J ends, which lost 6 bases and 7 bases, there was a span of 12 bases.

The origin of this receptor is a man under 40 who had recovered from COVID-19. This sequence joins TRBV6-5 and TRBJ1-2, with D uncertain. Sequencing was done on a sample of PBMCs or T cells enriched from blood (not recorded which). The DNA for the CDR3 is TGTGCCAGCAGGGATCGAGGCGGTGGCTACACCTTC. It encodes CASRDRGGGYTF.